Sequencing of this T cell receptor (beta chain) was carried out in a study of T cell changes during pregnancy in multiple sclerosis. Sequencing used immunoSEQ multiplex PCR; TCRdb keeps in-frame clones, though not all of them. The table shows around 50,000 clones, with roughly 93% occurring only once. V was clipped by 10 bases and J by 5 bases, with 8 bases between them. The germline gives CDR1 MNHNS, CDR2 SASEGT. The CDR3 is made up of 11 amino acids. The receptor was derived from a female donor with multiple sclerosis, enrolled in a pregnancy study. The rearrangement links TRBV6-1 to TRBJ2-2; D not resolved. Sample: CD8+ T cells from peripheral blood mononuclear cells, taken in the second trimester of pregnancy. CDR3 sequence reads: CAILLTGELFF. Here the CDR3 DNA reads TGTGCCATCCTCCTTACCGGGGAGCTGTTTTTT.